Following are 2 T cell receptor beta chains from one sample sequenced in a study of identical twins. TCRdb passed the 5' RACE reads through MiXCR, listing each CDR3 protein once. This sample has hundreds of thousands of distinct CDR3 sequences; 21% occur once, and the top ten carry 4% to 5.5%. These data were also reused for a study on T cells expressing NK-cell markers.

The sequenced material came from PBMCs. Receptors originate from a young woman in good health.

The chain uses TRBV12-3 or TRBV12-4 and TRBJ2-1; 13 positions match TRBD2. V dropped 6 bases and J dropped 4; count of bases not matched to a gene: 9. The CDR3 is made up of 17 amino acids. The CDR3 is CASRGTSGAGGYNEQFF. The CDR3 DNA reads as TGTGCCAGCAGGGGGACTAGCGGGGCGGGAGGTTACAATGAGCAGTTCTTC.

In this sample, this clonotype turned up a few times. V and J are TRBV7-9 and TRBJ2-3; D unresolved. The V end was cut by 7 bases, the J end by 2 bases, with 4 bases between. The CDR3 contains 11 residues. The germline V gene has CDR1 SEHNR and CDR2 FQNEAQ (reference sequence). DNA of the CDR3: TGTGCCAGCATCTACACAGATACGCAGTATTTT. This gives the protein CASIYTDTQYF.